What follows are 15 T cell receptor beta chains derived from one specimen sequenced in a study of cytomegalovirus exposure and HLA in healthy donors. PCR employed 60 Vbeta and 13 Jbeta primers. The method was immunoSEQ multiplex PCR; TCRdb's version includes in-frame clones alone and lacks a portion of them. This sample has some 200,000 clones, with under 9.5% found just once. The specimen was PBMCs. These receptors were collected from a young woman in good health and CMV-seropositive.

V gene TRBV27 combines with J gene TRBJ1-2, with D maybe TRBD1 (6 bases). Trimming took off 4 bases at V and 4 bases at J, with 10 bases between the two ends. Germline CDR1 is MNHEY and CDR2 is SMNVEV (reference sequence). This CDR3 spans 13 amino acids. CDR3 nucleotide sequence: TGTGCCAGCAGTTCAGGGGACCTCTATGGCTACACCTTC. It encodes CASSSGDLYGYTF.

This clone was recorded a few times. The DNA of the CDR3 is TGTGCCATCAGTGGCGGGACAGGGGCAGAGACCCAGTACTTC. It codes for CAISGGTGAETQYF. The rearrangement links TRBV10-3 to TRBJ2-5; 10 bases are a match to TRBD1. This CDR3 is 14 amino acids long. The V gene end was trimmed by 4 bases and the J gene end by 4 bases; junction bases not matched to a gene: 3. From germline, CDR1 is ENHRY and CDR2 SYGVKD.

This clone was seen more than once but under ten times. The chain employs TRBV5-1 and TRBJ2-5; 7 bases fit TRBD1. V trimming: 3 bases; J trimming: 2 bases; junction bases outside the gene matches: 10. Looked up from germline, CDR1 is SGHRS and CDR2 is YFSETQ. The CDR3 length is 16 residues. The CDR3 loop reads CASSSTGTVTQETQYF. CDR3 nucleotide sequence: TGCGCCAGCAGCTCAACCGGGACAGTAACGCAAGAGACCCAGTACTTC.

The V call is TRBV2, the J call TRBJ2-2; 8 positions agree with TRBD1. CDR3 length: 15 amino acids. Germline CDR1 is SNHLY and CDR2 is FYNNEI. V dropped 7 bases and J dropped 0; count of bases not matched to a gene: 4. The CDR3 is CASKRQGPNTGELFF. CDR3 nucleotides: TGTGCCAGCAAGAGACAGGGGCCGAACACCGGGGAGCTGTTTTTT. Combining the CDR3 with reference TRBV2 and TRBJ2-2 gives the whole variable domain EPEVTQTPSHQVTQMGQEVILRCVPISNHLYFYWYRQILGQKVEFLVSFYNNEISEKSEIFDDQFSVERPDGSNFTLKIRSTKLEDSAMYFCASKRQGPNTGELFFGEGSRLTVL.

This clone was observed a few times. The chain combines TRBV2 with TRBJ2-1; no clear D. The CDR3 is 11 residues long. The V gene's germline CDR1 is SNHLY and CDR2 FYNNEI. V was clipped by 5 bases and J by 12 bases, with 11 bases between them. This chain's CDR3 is CASSPLRAQFF. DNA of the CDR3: TGTGCCAGCAGTCCCCTCCGAGCGCAGTTCTTC.

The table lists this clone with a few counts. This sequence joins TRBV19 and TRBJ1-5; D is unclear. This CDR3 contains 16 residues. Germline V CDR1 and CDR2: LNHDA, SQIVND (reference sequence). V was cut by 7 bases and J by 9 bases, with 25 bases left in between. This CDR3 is CASTEYGNIGERPQHF. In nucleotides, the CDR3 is TGTGCCAGTACAGAATACGGGAATATTGGGGAGCGGCCCCAGCATTTT.

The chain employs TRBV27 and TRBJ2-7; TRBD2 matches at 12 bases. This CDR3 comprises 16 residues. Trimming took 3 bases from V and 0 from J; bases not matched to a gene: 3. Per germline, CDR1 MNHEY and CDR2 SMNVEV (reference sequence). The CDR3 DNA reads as TGTGCCAGCAGTTTCCTAGCGGGAGGGTTCTCCTACGAGCAGTACTTC. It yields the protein CASSFLAGGFSYEQYF.

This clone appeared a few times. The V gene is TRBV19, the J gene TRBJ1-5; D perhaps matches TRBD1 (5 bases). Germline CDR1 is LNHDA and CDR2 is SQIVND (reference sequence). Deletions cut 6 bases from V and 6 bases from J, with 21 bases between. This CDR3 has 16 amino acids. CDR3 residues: CASSPRAAGPRQPQHF. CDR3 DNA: TGTGCCAGTAGCCCGCGCGCAGCAGGGCCCCGTCAGCCCCAGCATTTT.

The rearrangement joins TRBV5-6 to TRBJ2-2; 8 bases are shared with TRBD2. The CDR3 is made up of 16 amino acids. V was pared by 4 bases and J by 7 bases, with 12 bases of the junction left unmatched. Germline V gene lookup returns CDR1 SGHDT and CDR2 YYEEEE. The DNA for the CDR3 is TGTGCCAGCAGCAGTAACGGGAGGGCGCAAGGCGGGGAGCTGTTTTTT. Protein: CASSSNGRAQGGELFF.

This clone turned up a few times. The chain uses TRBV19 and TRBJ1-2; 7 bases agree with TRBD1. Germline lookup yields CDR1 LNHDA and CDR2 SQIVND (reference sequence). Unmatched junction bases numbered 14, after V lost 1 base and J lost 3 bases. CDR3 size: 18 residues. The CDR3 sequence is CASSIVPRTGLRDYGYTF. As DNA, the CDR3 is TGTGCCAGTAGTATAGTGCCACGGACAGGACTCCGCGACTATGGCTACACCTTC.

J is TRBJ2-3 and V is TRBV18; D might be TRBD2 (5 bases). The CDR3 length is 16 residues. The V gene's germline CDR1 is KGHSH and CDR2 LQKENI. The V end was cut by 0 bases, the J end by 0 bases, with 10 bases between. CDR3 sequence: CASSPPLLASTDTQYF. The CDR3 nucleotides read TGTGCCAGCTCACCACCTCTCTTAGCGAGCACAGATACGCAGTATTTT.

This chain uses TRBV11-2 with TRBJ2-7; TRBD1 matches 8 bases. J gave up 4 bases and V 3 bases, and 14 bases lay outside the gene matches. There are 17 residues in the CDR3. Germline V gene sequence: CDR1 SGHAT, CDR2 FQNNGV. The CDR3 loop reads CASSFGLDDRGAYEQYF. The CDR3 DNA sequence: TGTGCCAGCAGCTTCGGGCTTGACGACAGGGGTGCATACGAGCAGTACTTC. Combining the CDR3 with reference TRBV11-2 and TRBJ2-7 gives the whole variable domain EAGVAQSPRYKIIEKRQSVAFWCNPISGHATLYWYQQILGQGPKLLIQFQNNGVVDDSQLPKDRFSAERLKGVDSTLKIQPAKLEDSAVYLCASSFGLDDRGAYEQYFGPGTRLTVT.

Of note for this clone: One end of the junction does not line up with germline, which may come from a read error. The DNA for the CDR3 is TGTGCCAGCACCTTATATGGGACTAGCGGGAGGAGGACAGATACGCAGTATTTT. It codes for CASTLYGTSGRRTDTQYF. The chain is built from TRBV7-2 and TRBJ2-3; 15 nucleotides align to TRBD2. This CDR3 has 18 amino acids. Germline V gene sequence: CDR1 SGHTA, CDR2 FQGNSA.

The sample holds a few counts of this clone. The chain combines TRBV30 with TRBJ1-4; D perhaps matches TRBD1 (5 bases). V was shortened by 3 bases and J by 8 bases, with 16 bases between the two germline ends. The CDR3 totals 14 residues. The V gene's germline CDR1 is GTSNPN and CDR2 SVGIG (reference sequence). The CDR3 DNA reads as TGTGCCTGGAGCTACCCCACCCGGGGGGAAAAACTGTTTTTT. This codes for CAWSYPTRGEKLFF.

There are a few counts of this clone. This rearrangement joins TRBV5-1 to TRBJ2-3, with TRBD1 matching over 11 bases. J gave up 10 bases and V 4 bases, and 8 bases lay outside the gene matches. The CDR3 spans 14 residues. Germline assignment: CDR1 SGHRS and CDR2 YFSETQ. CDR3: CASSLDGQGAAQYF. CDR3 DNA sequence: TGCGCCAGCAGCCTCGACGGACAGGGGGCTGCGCAGTATTTT.